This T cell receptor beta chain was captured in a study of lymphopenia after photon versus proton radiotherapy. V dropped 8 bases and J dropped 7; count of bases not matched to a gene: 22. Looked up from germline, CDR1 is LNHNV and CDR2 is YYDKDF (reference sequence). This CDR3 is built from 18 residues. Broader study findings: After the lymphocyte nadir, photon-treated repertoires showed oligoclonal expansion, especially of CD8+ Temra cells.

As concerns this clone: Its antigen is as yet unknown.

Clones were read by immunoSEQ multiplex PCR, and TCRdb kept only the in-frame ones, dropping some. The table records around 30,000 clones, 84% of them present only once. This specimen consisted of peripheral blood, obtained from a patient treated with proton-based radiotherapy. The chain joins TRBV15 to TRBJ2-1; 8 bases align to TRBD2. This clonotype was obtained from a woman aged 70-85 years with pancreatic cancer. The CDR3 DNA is TGTGCCACCTACGGCCGTTCAGTCCGGGAAGGGACTAGGAATGAGCAGTTCTTC. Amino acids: CATYGRSVREGTRNEQFF.